This TCR beta chain stems from a study of blood T cell repertoires in COVID-19. Across the whole study: Acute-phase and convalescent COVID-19 samples originated in the United States, Italy and Spain. PBMCs, B-cell-depleted T cells, or T cells were the source of the cDNA or gDNA that made up the material.

As handled by the study authors: Using reference gene primer amplification, nucleated cell counts were estimated. This table comes from immunoSEQ multiplex PCR, and its TCRdb copy is limited to in-frame clones, with some not included. That table supplies the V and J calls and clone size; D and trimming were determined from the DNA. The sample lists fewer than 45,000 clones, around 80% seen once, with roughly 2% in the top ten. The V and J ends lost 7 bases and 0 bases respectively, with 10 bases between them. CDR1 and CDR2 from the germline V gene are MNHEY and SVGAGI. The CDR3 is made up of 15 amino acids.

The V call is TRBV6-5, the J call TRBJ1-6, with D tentatively TRBD1 (6 bases). This clonotype was obtained from a man aged 55 to 69 with active COVID-19. The specimen was peripheral blood. The CDR3 nucleotides are TGTGCCAGCACCCAGGACAGCTCCTATAATTCACCCCTCCACTTT. It yields the protein CASTQDSSYNSPLHF.